Each of the 6 T cell receptor beta chains below was sequenced from the same sample in a study of blood T cell repertoires in COVID-19. Assay used: immunoSEQ multiplex PCR; TCRdb lists only in-frame clones, some missing. The table has some 300,000 clones, 75% to 90% seen once. The sample taken for sequencing was peripheral blood. Source of these receptors: a woman in her sixties or seventies with COVID-19, enrolled during active disease.

The rearrangement uses TRBV19 and TRBJ1-6; D uncertain. The CDR3 length is 14 residues. Trimming shortened V by 5 bases and J by 6 bases, and 11 bases separated the two germline ends. CDR1 and CDR2 from the germline V gene are LNHDA and SQIVND (reference sequence). CDR3 DNA sequence: TGTGCCAGTAGTCAGCAGGTCCGTAATTCACCCCTCCACTTT. The encoded protein is CASSQQVRNSPLHF.

The rearrangement links TRBV14 to TRBJ1-1; maybe TRBD1 (5 bases). V was clipped by 3 bases and J by 0 bases, with 8 bases between them. CDR1 is SGHDN, CDR2 FVKESK, per germline. This CDR3 has 14 amino acids. CDR3: CASSQTVLNTEAFF. In DNA, the CDR3 is TGTGCCAGCAGCCAGACAGTTTTGAACACTGAAGCTTTCTTT. Full variable domain (missing parts from reference TRBV14 and TRBJ1-1): EAGVTQFPSHSVIEKGQTVTLRCDPISGHDNLYWYRRVMGKEIKFLLHFVKESKQDESGMPNNRFLAERTGGTYSTLKVQPAELEDSGVYFCASSQTVLNTEAFFGQGTRLTVV.

This rearrangement joins TRBV5-1 to TRBJ1-4, with TRBD1 identical over 11 bases. Germline V gene lookup returns CDR1 SGHRS and CDR2 YFSETQ. This CDR3 comprises 14 residues. The ends lost 3 bases at V and 7 bases at J; junction bases unmatched: 2. This CDR3 reads CASSYGQGAEKLFF. In nucleotides, the CDR3 is TGCGCCAGCAGCTACGGACAGGGGGCTGAAAAACTGTTTTTT.

In this sample, this clone turned up a few times. The genes are TRBV5-6 and TRBJ1-2; 8 nucleotides agree with TRBD1. The germline gives CDR1 SGHDT, CDR2 YYEEEE. V shed 4 bases and J 4 bases; nucleotides not matched to a gene: 9. The CDR3 length is 15 residues. CDR3 in amino acids: CASSIGAGGLYGYTF. CDR3 bases: TGTGCCAGCAGCATTGGGGCAGGGGGCCTCTATGGCTACACCTTC.

V gene TRBV7-6 combines with J gene TRBJ1-2, with a possible D match to TRBD1 (5 bases). Trimming removed 1 base at V and 6 bases at J, with 12 bases between. Germline CDR1 and CDR2: SGHVS and FNYEAQ. The CDR3 runs to 14 residues. CDR3: CASSLGGLRNGYTF. DNA of the CDR3: TGTGCCAGCAGCTTAGGGGGACTGAGGAATGGCTACACCTTC. Filled out from reference TRBV7-6 and TRBJ1-2, the complete variable domain reads GAGVSQSPRYKVTKRGQDVALRCDPISGHVSLYWYRQALGQGPEFLTYFNYEAQQDKSGLPNDRFSAERPEGSISTLTIQRTEQRDSAMYRCASSLGGLRNGYTFGSGTRLTVV.

This chain links TRBV6-5 with TRBJ1-1; the match to TRBD1 covers 12 bases. Losses at the gene ends were 11 bases for V and 4 bases for J; bases not matched to a gene: 8. This CDR3 contains 14 residues. Germline loops: CDR1 MNHEY, CDR2 SVGAGI. The CDR3 here is CACSGDRGPTEAFF. The CDR3 DNA is TGTGCCTGTTCCGGGGACAGGGGGCCCACTGAAGCTTTCTTT.